This T cell receptor beta chain was sequenced in a study of beta chain features in type 1 diabetes. Study-level results: Small HLA sub-analyses could not settle whether HLA shapes TCRB rearrangement. Sequencing of cDNA might inflate the share of cells that strongly express TCR.

As concerns this clone: Its antigen remains unidentified.

Investigators reverse transcribed all isolated RNA, so they sequenced expressed TCRB transcripts. The table came from immunoSEQ multiplex PCR; TCRdb's copy has only in-frame clones and leaves some out. The sample yields fewer than 200,000 clones, more than 10% seen once. Germline assignment: CDR1 MDHEN and CDR2 SYDVKM. The CDR3 consists of 15 residues. Trimming took off 7 bases at V and 1 base at J, with 13 bases between the two ends. Researchers reported sorting CD4+ naive, central memory, regulatory and stem cell-like memory cells via CD45RO/CCR7/CD25/CD127/CD95/CD27. Sorted populations were all over 95% pure.

V is TRBV28 and J is TRBJ2-2; weak D call: TRBD1 (5 bases). The TCR originated in a woman in her late teens or twenties in good health. What was sequenced was central memory CD4+ T cells from blood. Written as DNA, the CDR3 is TGTGCCAGCACTATAAGGGGCGGGAACACCGGGGAGCTGTTTTTT. Its translation is CASTIRGGNTGELFF. Supplemented by reference TRBV28 and TRBJ2-2, the full variable domain reads DVKVTQSSRYLVKRTGEKVFLECVQDMDHENMFWYRQDPGLGLRLIYFSYDVKMKEKGDIPEGYSVSREKKERFSLILESASTNQTSMYLCASTIRGGNTGELFFGEGSRLTVL.